This T cell receptor (beta chain) is from a study of cytotoxic CD8 clonotypes in ibrutinib-treated CLL. On this clone itself: As yet, its antigen is unknown.

CDR1 SGDLS and CDR2 YYNGEE come from the germline V gene. The CDR3 covers 11 residues. V was trimmed by 4 bases and J by 2 bases, leaving 3 bases between them. General observations from the study: Patients had baseline clonality above age-matched healthy donors, and this clonality moved with circulating CD8+ T-cell counts. The public clonotypes identified were infrequent and showed contraction or stability on treatment.

Repertoires were generated with immunoSEQ multiplex PCR, while TCRdb's copy carries only in-frame clones and drops some. Among 120,000 to 150,000 clones, roughly 77% were seen once, and the ten largest hold around 30%. The clonotype originates from a human donor with chronic lymphocytic leukemia. This rearrangement joins TRBV9 to TRBJ1-2, with D hard to call. This specimen consisted of PBMCs, obtained after 12 months of ibrutinib treatment. The CDR3 DNA is TGTGCCAGCAGCACCAACTATGGCTACACCTTC. Protein product: CASSTNYGYTF.